This T cell receptor (beta chain) was recorded in a study of blood T cell repertoires in COVID-19. Original processing notes: Cell counts per sample came from amplifying reference gene primers. Produced via immunoSEQ multiplex PCR; TCRdb's table is partial and in-frame only. V, J and clone size are taken as reported in that table, and D and trimming were inferred from the DNA itself. The sample carries roughly 250,000 clones, approximately 85% recorded once. The germline V gene has CDR1 MDHEN and CDR2 SYDVKM. The V segment lost 6 bases and the J segment 6 bases; nucleotides outside the gene matches: 5. CDR3 length: 14 amino acids. This clone was counted once. Enrolled through a virtual design, the participants were between roughly 18 and 90 years of age and came from 24 US areas. Cohort assignment relied on participant-reported clinical history. Recovered participants had two consecutive negative NP/OP PCR tests, healthcare professional clearance, or symptom resolution.

This receptor was identified in a woman aged 50 to 60 who had recovered from COVID-19. The sequenced sample was PBMCs or T cells enriched from blood (not recorded which). The V and J genes are TRBV28 and TRBJ2-2; TRBD1 agrees at 9 bases. The CDR3 DNA reads TGTGCCAGCAGAACGACAGGGGGGCCCGGGGAGCTGTTTTTT. It is translated as CASRTTGGPGELFF.